The 30 T cell receptor beta chains in this list originate from one sample, sequenced in a study of blood T cell repertoires in COVID-19. This table comes from immunoSEQ multiplex PCR, and its TCRdb copy is limited to in-frame clones, with some not included. This table holds fewer than 300,000 clones, about 87% found once. The sample consisted of peripheral blood. The receptors derive from a man in his 60s who had recovered from COVID-19.

The chain combines TRBV7-9 with TRBJ1-4; D remains unclear. The length of the CDR3 is 16 residues. The V gene's germline CDR1 is SEHNR and CDR2 FQNEAQ (reference sequence). Deletions cut 4 bases from V and 0 bases from J, with 12 bases between. CDR3 sequence: CASSSGSTSTNEKLFF. The CDR3 DNA is TGTGCCAGCAGCTCGGGATCTACCTCAACTAATGAAAAACTGTTTTTT.

V and J are TRBV11-2 and TRBJ1-2, with TRBD1 matching over 11 bases. The germline V gene has CDR1 SGHAT and CDR2 FQNNGV. This CDR3 is 15 amino acids long. Losses at the gene ends were 1 base for V and 8 bases for J; bases not matched to a gene: 6. CDR3 amino acids: CASSLAGQGARGYTF. In nucleotides, the CDR3 is TGTGCCAGCAGCTTAGCTGGACAGGGGGCGAGAGGCTACACCTTC.

The chain carries TRBV4-1 and TRBJ2-7, with D maybe TRBD1 (5 bases). The germline V and J ends were trimmed by 1 base and 7 bases, with 17 bases remaining between them. Per germline, CDR1 MGHRA and CDR2 YSYEKL. The CDR3 loop spans 15 amino acids. The CDR3 spells CASSQGAQAGREQYF. The CDR3 region has the DNA TGCGCCAGCAGCCAAGGGGCCCAGGCAGGGCGAGAGCAGTACTTC.

This clone occurred a few times. The chain carries TRBV9 and TRBJ1-1; unclear D gene. Germline CDR1 is SGDLS and CDR2 is YYNGEE. Trimming removed 1 base from V and 0 bases from J, with 13 bases in between. The CDR3 extends over 16 amino acids. CDR3 in amino acids: CASSVLGKGVNTEAFF. The CDR3 coding sequence is TGTGCCAGCAGCGTATTGGGAAAGGGAGTGAACACTGAAGCTTTCTTT.

This clone was observed once. The V call is TRBV6-6, the J call TRBJ1-5, with 11 bases that match TRBD1. Germline-derived CDR1 and CDR2 are MNHNY and SVGAGI (reference sequence). The CDR3 consists of 15 residues. Unmatched junction bases numbered 5, after V lost 6 bases and J lost 4 bases. CDR3 sequence reads: CASSRGTGGNQPQHF. The DNA for the CDR3 is TGTGCCAGCAGCCGAGGGACAGGGGGGAATCAGCCCCAGCATTTT.

V is TRBV3-1 (or the pseudogene TRBV3-2) and J is TRBJ2-4; 11 bases agree with TRBD2. Germline trimming cut 0 bases from V and 3 bases from J; bases unmatched to any gene: 7. This CDR3 region has 18 residues. Per the germline V gene, CDR1 is LGHDT and CDR2 is YNNKEL (reference sequence). The CDR3 DNA reads as TGTGCCAGCAGCCAAGATAAAAGTCTAGCGGGGGGCAAAAACATTCAGTACTTC. This encodes CASSQDKSLAGGKNIQYF.

This rearrangement joins TRBV5-1 to TRBJ1-2; D remains ambiguous. Per the germline V gene, CDR1 is SGHRS and CDR2 is YFSETQ. This CDR3 is 14 amino acids long. The V end was cut by 0 bases, the J end by 4 bases, with 10 bases between. In DNA form, the CDR3 reads TGCGCCAGCAGCTTGGAATCGGGAAGCTATGGCTACACCTTC. Residues: CASSLESGSYGYTF. Filled out from reference TRBV5-1 and TRBJ1-2, the complete variable domain reads KAGVTQTPRYLIKTRGQQVTLSCSPISGHRSVSWYQQTPGQGLQFLFEYFSETQRNKGNFPGRFSGRQFSNSRSEMNVSTLELGDSALYLCASSLESGSYGYTFGSGTRLTVV.

The chain is built from TRBV12-5 and TRBJ2-5; D gene ambiguous. The germline V and J ends were trimmed by 4 bases and 4 bases, with 4 bases remaining between them. Germline V lookup: CDR1 LGHNT, CDR2 FRNRAP. The CDR3 is 11 amino acids. The CDR3 bases are TGTGCTAGTGGTTCATCAGAGACCCAGTACTTC. This sequence encodes CASGSSETQYF.

This clone was recorded only once. The gene calls are TRBV6-5 and TRBJ1-2, with 7 bases fitting TRBD1. The V gene's germline CDR1 is MNHEY and CDR2 SVGAGI. V lost 0 bases and J lost 4; bases outside the gene matches: 2. The CDR3 loop spans 14 amino acids. The CDR3 coding sequence is TGTGCCAGCAGTTACTCAGGGGGCGTCTATGGCTACACCTTC. Translated: CASSYSGGVYGYTF.

The V and J genes are TRBV7-3 and TRBJ2-3, with 11 bases aligning to TRBD2. The CDR3 contains 15 residues. Per germline, CDR1 SGHTA and CDR2 FQGTGA. Trimming cost V 3 bases and J 1 base; bases outside gene matches: 0. The CDR3 nucleotides are TGTGCCAGCAGCTTGGGACTAGCGGGCACAGATACGCAGTATTTT. The encoded protein is CASSLGLAGTDTQYF.

The sample holds one count of this clone. The chain couples TRBV27 to TRBJ1-1; D is unresolved. Trimming removed 8 bases from V and 7 bases from J, with 17 bases in between. CDR3 length: 13 amino acids. Germline V lookup: CDR1 MNHEY, CDR2 SMNVEV (reference sequence). The CDR3 protein is CASFGEEAIEAFF. DNA of the CDR3: TGTGCCAGCTTCGGAGAGGAGGCTATTGAAGCTTTCTTT.

This clone was recorded a few times. The gene calls are TRBV9 and TRBJ2-7; 10 bases line up with TRBD2. The V and J ends lost 0 bases and 2 bases, in that order; junction bases with no gene match: 5. This CDR3 comprises 16 residues. Germline CDR1 and CDR2: SGDLS and YYNGEE. CDR3 in DNA: TGTGCCAGCAGCGTAGCGAGCGGGGGGGGAGCCTACGAGCAGTACTTC. Translating it yields CASSVASGGGAYEQYF.

J is TRBJ2-3 and V is TRBV18; 8 bases match TRBD1. This CDR3 spans 16 amino acids. V dropped 1 base and J dropped 2; count of bases not matched to a gene: 5. The V gene's germline CDR1 is KGHSH and CDR2 LQKENI. CDR3 nucleotides: TGTGCCAGCTCACCACTCGGACAGGGATTCACAGATACGCAGTATTTT. This translates into CASSPLGQGFTDTQYF.

DNA for the CDR3: TGTGCCAGCAGTTTCCAGGTGATGAATTCACCCCTCCACTTT. It specifies CASSFQVMNSPLHF. V gene TRBV6-2 or TRBV6-3 combines with J gene TRBJ1-6, with D uncertain. CDR3 length equals 14 residues. Germline assignment: CDR1 MNHEY and CDR2 SVGEGT. V gave up 4 bases and J gave up 7 bases, with 11 bases separating them.

The V and J genes are TRBV21-1 and TRBJ2-7; the tabulated D call, TRBD1, remains unverified against the DNA. TRBV21-1 is labeled a pseudogene. The CDR3 consists of 16 residues. CDR3 sequence: CASSKEKGVWFDEQYF. The CDR3 DNA follows: TGTGCCAGCAGCAAAGAAAAAGGGGTCTGGTTCGACGAGCAGTACTTC.

The V gene is TRBV5-4, the J gene TRBJ1-1; 7 bases are a match to TRBD1. The ends lost 3 bases at V and 8 bases at J; junction bases unmatched: 10. Looked up from germline, CDR1 is SGHNT and CDR2 is YYREEE (reference sequence). The CDR3 contains 14 residues. CDR3 coding DNA: TGTGCCAGCAGCTCAGCGGACAGGCCGATAGAAGCTTTCTTT. It encodes CASSSADRPIEAFF.

The V and J genes are TRBV7-2 and TRBJ2-2; 14 bases are a match to TRBD2. Germline lookup yields CDR1 SGHTA and CDR2 FQGNSA. The ends lost 5 bases at V and 5 bases at J; junction bases unmatched: 4. The CDR3 contains 16 residues. This CDR3 reads CASSHRTSGGTGELFF. In DNA, the CDR3 is TGTGCCAGCAGCCACCGGACTAGCGGGGGGACCGGGGAGCTGTTTTTT.

DNA for the CDR3: TGTGCCAGCAGTTTGGCAGTGTATGAGCAGTTCTTC. The encoded protein is CASSLAVYEQFF. J is TRBJ2-1 and V is TRBV28; D gene ambiguous. The CDR3 is 12 residues long. The ends were cut back, 3 bases at V and 8 bases at J, with 8 bases in the middle. Per germline, CDR1 MDHEN and CDR2 SYDVKM.

This chain connects TRBV2 to TRBJ2-5, with TRBD2 identical over 7 bases. The CDR3 has 14 amino acids. Per the germline V gene, CDR1 is SNHLY and CDR2 is FYNNEI. V dropped 6 bases and J dropped 7; count of bases not matched to a gene: 11. The CDR3 spells CASSGGMSGGTQYF. As DNA, the CDR3 is TGTGCCAGCAGCGGGGGGATGTCCGGTGGGACCCAGTACTTC.

The chain is built from TRBV7-9 and TRBJ2-3; D unresolved. CDR1 and CDR2 (germline): SEHNR, FQNEAQ (reference sequence). V was shortened by 0 bases and J by 0 bases, with 13 bases between the two germline ends. CDR3 length: 17 residues. CDR3 nucleotide sequence: TGTGCCAGCAGCTTAGCGCCGAGGATGTTTAGCACAGATACGCAGTATTTT. It encodes CASSLAPRMFSTDTQYF.

V gene TRBV9 combines with J gene TRBJ2-7; TRBD1 matches 9 bases. Germline CDR1 reads SGDLS; CDR2 reads YYNGEE. The CDR3 totals 14 residues. The V and J ends lost 0 bases and 6 bases, in that order; junction bases with no gene match: 4. Here the CDR3 reads CASSVAGTGFEQYF. DNA for the CDR3: TGTGCCAGCAGCGTAGCCGGGACAGGGTTCGAGCAGTACTTC.

The chain joins TRBV5-1 to TRBJ2-3; D perhaps matches TRBD1 (6 bases). This CDR3 has 13 residues. Germline V CDR1 and CDR2: SGHRS, YFSETQ. V was pared by 7 bases and J by 2 bases, with 11 bases between. The CDR3 loop reads CASLGQLTDTQYF. Here the CDR3 DNA reads TGCGCCAGCCTCGGACAGCTCACAGATACGCAGTATTTT. Full variable domain (missing parts from reference TRBV5-1 and TRBJ2-3): KAGVTQTPRYLIKTRGQQVTLSCSPISGHRSVSWYQQTPGQGLQFLFEYFSETQRNKGNFPGRFSGRQFSNSRSEMNVSTLELGDSALYLCASLGQLTDTQYFGPGTRLTVL.

The chain recombines TRBV12-3 or TRBV12-4 with TRBJ2-1; no firm D call. The CDR3 is 13 residues long. V dropped 7 bases and J dropped 2 bases, with 9 bases sitting between them. CDR3 region: CASTYNPYNEQFF. CDR3 in DNA: TGTGCCAGCACCTATAACCCCTACAATGAGCAGTTCTTC.

The chain uses TRBV2 and TRBJ2-2, with D possibly matching TRBD1 (6 bases). Trimming removed 5 bases at V and 0 bases at J, with 10 bases between. The V gene's germline CDR1 is SNHLY and CDR2 FYNNEI. CDR3 length equals 15 residues. In DNA form, the CDR3 reads TGTGCCAGCAGTCCGGGACACCCGAACACCGGGGAGCTGTTTTTT. It yields the protein CASSPGHPNTGELFF.

The chain employs TRBV20-1 and TRBJ1-2; 9 bases align to TRBD1. Per germline, CDR1 DFQATT and CDR2 SNEGSKA (reference sequence). V lost 3 bases, J lost 4 bases, and 6 bases stayed unmatched. This CDR3 contains 14 residues. Here the CDR3 DNA reads TGCAGTGCTAGTACCGGGACAGGGCCCTATGGCTACACCTTC. Its translation: CSASTGTGPYGYTF.

This chain links TRBV27 with TRBJ2-4, with a weak D call TRBD1 (5 bases). The CDR3 spans 15 residues. V was shortened by 6 bases and J by 2 bases, with 14 bases between the two germline ends. The V gene's germline CDR1 is MNHEY and CDR2 SMNVEV (reference sequence). This CDR3 is CASRISGMSKNIQYF. CDR3 in DNA: TGTGCCAGCAGAATATCAGGGATGTCCAAAAACATTCAGTACTTC.

The gene calls are TRBV7-2 and TRBJ1-1; tentative D call: TRBD1 (5 bases). The CDR3 contains 14 residues. The ends were cut back, 0 bases at V and 4 bases at J, with 9 bases in the middle. Germline V gives CDR1 SGHTA, CDR2 FQGNSA. The CDR3 region is CASSLADTLTEAFF. In DNA, the CDR3 is TGTGCCAGCAGCTTAGCGGACACCCTCACTGAAGCTTTCTTT.

The chain is built from TRBV3-1 (or the pseudogene TRBV3-2) and TRBJ2-7; 9 bases match TRBD1. This CDR3 has 15 amino acids. CDR1 is LGHDT and CDR2 is YNNKEL in the germline V gene (reference sequence). V was pared by 4 bases and J by 6 bases, with 10 bases of the junction left unmatched. The CDR3 bases are TGTGCCAGCAGCCTAACCGGGACAGGGAGTGCCGAGCAGTACTTC. It yields the protein CASSLTGTGSAEQYF.

The chain is built from TRBV6-2 or TRBV6-3 and TRBJ1-1; 8 nucleotides line up with TRBD1. Germline CDR1 reads MNHEY; CDR2 reads SVGEGT. Losses at the gene ends were 6 bases for V and 6 bases for J; bases not matched to a gene: 12. The CDR3 has 15 residues. The CDR3, as DNA: TGTGCCAGCAGACCTACGCGACAGGGGCGGGCTGAAGCTTTCTTT. Its translation: CASRPTRQGRAEAFF.

The gene calls are TRBV7-8 and TRBJ2-7, with a weak D call TRBD1 (6 bases). V lost 5 bases and J 3 bases, leaving 11 bases between the germline ends. The length of the CDR3 is 13 residues. Germline CDR1 SGHVS, CDR2 FQNEAQ. The CDR3 nucleotides are TGTGCCAGCAGCCGAGGACAGTACTACGAGCAGTACTTC. It codes for CASSRGQYYEQYF.